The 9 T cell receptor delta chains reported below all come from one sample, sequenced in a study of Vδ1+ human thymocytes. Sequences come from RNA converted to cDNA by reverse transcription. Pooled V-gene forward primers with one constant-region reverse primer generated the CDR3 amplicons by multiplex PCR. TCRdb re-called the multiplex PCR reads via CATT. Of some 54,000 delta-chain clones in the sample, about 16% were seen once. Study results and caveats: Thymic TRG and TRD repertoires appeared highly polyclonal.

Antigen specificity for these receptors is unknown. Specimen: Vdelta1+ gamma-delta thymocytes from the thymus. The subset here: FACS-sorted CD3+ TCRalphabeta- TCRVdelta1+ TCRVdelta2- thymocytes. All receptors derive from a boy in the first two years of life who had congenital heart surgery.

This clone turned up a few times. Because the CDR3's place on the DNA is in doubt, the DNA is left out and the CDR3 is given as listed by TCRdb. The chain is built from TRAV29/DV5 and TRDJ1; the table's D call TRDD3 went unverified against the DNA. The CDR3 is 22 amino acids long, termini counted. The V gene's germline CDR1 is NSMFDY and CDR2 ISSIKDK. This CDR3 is CSVLLCSKRGGYLGRNTDKLIF.

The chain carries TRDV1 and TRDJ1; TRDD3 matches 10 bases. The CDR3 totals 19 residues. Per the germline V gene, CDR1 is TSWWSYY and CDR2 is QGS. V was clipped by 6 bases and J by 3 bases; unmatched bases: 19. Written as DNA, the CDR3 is TGTGCTCTTGGACCTTCCCCTTATAGGGGGATACGGAAGGCCGATAAACTCATCTTT. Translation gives CALGPSPYRGIRKADKLIF.

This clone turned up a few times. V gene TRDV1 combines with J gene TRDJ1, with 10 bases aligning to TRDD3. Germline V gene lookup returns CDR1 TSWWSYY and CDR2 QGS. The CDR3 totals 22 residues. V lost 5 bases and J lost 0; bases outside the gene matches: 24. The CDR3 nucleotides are TGTGCTCTTGGGATGGGCCTTCCTCCCGTACTGGGGGATCCGAGGTACACCGATAAACTCATCTTT. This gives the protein CALGMGLPPVLGDPRYTDKLIF.

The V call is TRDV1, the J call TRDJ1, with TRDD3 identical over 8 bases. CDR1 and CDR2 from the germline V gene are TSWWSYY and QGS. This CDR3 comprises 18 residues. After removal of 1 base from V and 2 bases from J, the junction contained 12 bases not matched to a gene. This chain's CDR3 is CALGERRRVLGATDKLIF. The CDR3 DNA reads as TGTGCTCTTGGGGAACGGCGCAGGGTACTGGGGGCTACCGATAAACTCATCTTT.

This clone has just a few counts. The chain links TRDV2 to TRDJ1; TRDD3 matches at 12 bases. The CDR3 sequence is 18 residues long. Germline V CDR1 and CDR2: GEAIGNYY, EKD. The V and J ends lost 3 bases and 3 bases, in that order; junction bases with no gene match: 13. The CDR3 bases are TGTGCCTGTGACTCTTACCCCTACTGGGGGATACTGCCCGATAAACTCATCTTT. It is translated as CACDSYPYWGILPDKLIF.

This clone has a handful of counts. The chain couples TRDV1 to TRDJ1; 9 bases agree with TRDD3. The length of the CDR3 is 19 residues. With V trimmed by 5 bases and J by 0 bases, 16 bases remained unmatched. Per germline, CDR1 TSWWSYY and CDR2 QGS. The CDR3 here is CALGTTANWGKVYTDKLIF. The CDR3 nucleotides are TGTGCTCTTGGGACTACTGCCAACTGGGGGAAAGTGTACACCGATAAACTCATCTTT.

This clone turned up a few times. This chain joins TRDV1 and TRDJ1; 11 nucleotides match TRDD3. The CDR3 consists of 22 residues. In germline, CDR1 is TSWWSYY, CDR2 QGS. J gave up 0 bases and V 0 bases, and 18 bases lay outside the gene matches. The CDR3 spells CALGELAFPSHWGIRYTDKLIF. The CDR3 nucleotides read TGTGCTCTTGGGGAACTAGCCTTCCCATCTCACTGGGGGATAAGGTACACCGATAAACTCATCTTT.

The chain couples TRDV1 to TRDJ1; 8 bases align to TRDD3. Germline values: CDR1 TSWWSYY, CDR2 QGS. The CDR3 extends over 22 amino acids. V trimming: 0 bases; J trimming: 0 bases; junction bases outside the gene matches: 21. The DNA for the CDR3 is TGTGCTCTTGGGGAACTATCCTACAGGCGGCTGGGGGAATGGTTGTACACCGATAAACTCATCTTT. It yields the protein CALGELSYRRLGEWLYTDKLIF.

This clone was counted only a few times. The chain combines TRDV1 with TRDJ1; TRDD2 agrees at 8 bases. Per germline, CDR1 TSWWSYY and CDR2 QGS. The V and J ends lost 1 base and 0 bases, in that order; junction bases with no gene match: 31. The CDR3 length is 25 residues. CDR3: CALGEPSYIRKAEGSKFRDTDKLIF. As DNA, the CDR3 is TGTGCTCTTGGGGAACCTTCCTACATCCGAAAGGCCGAGGGGTCGAAATTCCGAGACACCGATAAACTCATCTTT.